This is a list of T cell receptor beta chains from one sample in a study of T-cell memory formation after mild COVID-19. TCRdb reprocessed the 5' RACE reads with MiXCR, giving one entry per CDR3 protein. Among about 62,000 distinct CDR3 sequences listed, over 8.5% were seen once. Sequencing was done on a sample of PBMCs or a T cell subset sorted from them (not recorded which). Every receptor here comes from a man between 18 and 35 years old who had mild COVID-19 (a few samples of this study predate the infection). Cell type and time point are not known. The CDR3 runs from the conserved cysteine through the conserved F or W. D genes are given only for firm matches. Some rows have no size entry. The others give once, few or many, or a class for an expanded clone.

.	TRBJ2-3	TRBV12-5	.	TGTGCTAGTGGTTTCGGGCCTAGCACAGATACGCAGTATTTT	CASGFGPSTDTQYF
few	TRBJ1-6	TRBV18	.	TGTGCCAGCTCATATGTATCTAGTGGTTCACCCCTCCACTTT	CASSYVSSGSPLHF
many	TRBJ2-2	TRBV7-6	TRBD2	TGTGCCAGCAGCCCGGGACGAGCGGGGGTGACCACCGGGGAGCTGTTTTTT	CASSPGRAGVTTGELFF
medium-sized	TRBJ2-3	TRBV7-3	.	TGTGCCAGCAGCCCGCTGGGATGGATGAATACGCAGTATTTT	CASSPLGWMNTQYF
.	TRBJ2-6	TRBV5-4	.	TGTGCCAGCAGCTTGTCGGGGGCTTCATCTGGGGCCAACGTCCTGACTTTC	CASSLSGASSGANVLTF
.	TRBJ2-3	TRBV19	.	TGTGCCAGTAGTATTTGGCAGTCCCGCCCAGATACGCAGTATTTT	CASSIWQSRPDTQYF
few	TRBJ2-2	TRBV10-3	.	TGTGCCATCAGTGACGGACTGACAACCGGGGAGCTGTTTTTT	CAISDGLTTGELFF
many	TRBJ2-3	TRBV5-1	TRBD1	TGCGCCAGCAGCTGGGGACAGGGCCCCCCCACAGATACGCAGTATTTT	CASSWGQGPPTDTQYF
few	TRBJ2-1	TRBV12-3/TRBV12-4	.	TGTGCCAGCAGTCATCAGGGCCAGGTGTGGTTCTTC	CASSHQGQVWFF
many	TRBJ1-1	TRBV6-5	.	TGTGCCAGCAGCAGGATCCTCAACACTGAAGCTTTCTTT	CASSRILNTEAFF
.	TRBJ2-3	TRBV5-8	TRBD1	TGTGCCAGCAGCTTGGGGCAGGGGGCTCCCACAGATACGCAGTATTTT	CASSLGQGAPTDTQYF
many	TRBJ2-2	TRBV7-3	.	TGTGCCAGCAGCCCTACGGGGCCCGGGGAGCTGTTTTTT	CASSPTGPGELFF
.	TRBJ2-3	TRBV5-5	.	TGTGCCAGCAGCCGCTCCCACGGGGTTTCCACAGATACGCAGTATTTT	CASSRSHGVSTDTQYF
few	TRBJ2-7	TRBV12-3/TRBV12-4	.	TGCGTCAGCAGGGATCAGGGATACGGCTCCTACGAGCAGTACTTC	CVSRDQGYGSYEQYF
.	TRBJ1-2	TRBV12-3/TRBV12-4	.	TGTGCCAGCAGTTTAGGGGGGCGAGTCTATGGCTACACCTTC	CASSLGGRVYGYTF
.	TRBJ1-1	TRBV5-4	TRBD1	TGTGCCAGCAGCCCTCAGGGGGCCGAAGCTTTCTTT	CASSPQGAEAFF
many	TRBJ2-3	TRBV5-1	TRBD2	TGCGCCAGCAGCGGTTTCGGGGGGGCGAGCACAGATACGCAGTATTTT	CASSGFGGASTDTQYF
few	TRBJ1-5	TRBV24-1	TRBD1	TGTGCCACCAGTGATTTCAAGCCCAAGACAGGGGACAATCAGCCCCAGCATTTT	CATSDFKPKTGDNQPQHF
.	TRBJ2-5	TRBV5-1	TRBD2	TGCGCCAGCAGCCCGACTAGCAGCCAAGAGACCCAGTACTTC	CASSPTSSQETQYF
few	TRBJ1-2	TRBV7-9	.	TGTGCCAGCAGCTTAGTGGATGGCTACACCTTC	CASSLVDGYTF
.	TRBJ2-5	TRBV4-3	.	TGCGCCAGCAGCCAAGATATGATGGGGACCCAGTACTTC	CASSQDMMGTQYF
.	TRBJ2-5	TRBV10-3	.	TGTGCCATCAGTGAGGGAAGCGGGACAGAAGAGACCCAGTACTTC	CAISEGSGTEETQYF
few	TRBJ2-5	TRBV5-1	TRBD1	TGCGCCAGCAGGCGAGCCGGGACAGGGGGAGAGACCCAGTACTTC	CASRRAGTGGETQYF
few	TRBJ1-3	TRBV29-1	.	TGCAGCGTTACGGGACACAACTCTGGAAACACCATATATTTT	CSVTGHNSGNTIYF
many	TRBJ1-5	TRBV27	.	TGTGCCAGATACTCCGAACAGGGCTCGTTTCAGCCCCAGCATTTT	CARYSEQGSFQPQHF